The clone carrying this TCR beta chain was counted between two and nine times. The antigen is unknown. The CDR3 runs 13 residues. V lost 8 bases, J lost 0 bases, and 10 bases lay in between. Germline assignment: CDR1 MNHEY and CDR2 SVGAGI. Together with a sample-barcoded 5' primer, a J-beta primer mix was included in a second PCR lasting roughly 6 to 12 cycles. TCRdb called the 5' RACE reads again in MiXCR, with one record for every CDR3 protein. Of over 750,000 distinct CDR3 sequences in the sample, more than 20% were seen once. The data stem from a study of blood T cells in healthy people across ages. General study findings and limits: As age increased, TCR beta diversity per million T cells fell in a roughly linear fashion.

The same data also went into a second study, on T cells of mothers and their children. As that report states: Per child, some 3 million TCR beta CDR3 reads were obtained, against over 8.5 million per mother.

The clonotype was recovered from a boy younger than 18 in good health. Specimen: blood. This chain links TRBV6-5 with TRBJ2-5, with D uncertain. CDR3 region: CASGNSYQETQYF. CDR3 in DNA: TGTGCCAGCGGCAACAGCTACCAAGAGACCCAGTACTTC.